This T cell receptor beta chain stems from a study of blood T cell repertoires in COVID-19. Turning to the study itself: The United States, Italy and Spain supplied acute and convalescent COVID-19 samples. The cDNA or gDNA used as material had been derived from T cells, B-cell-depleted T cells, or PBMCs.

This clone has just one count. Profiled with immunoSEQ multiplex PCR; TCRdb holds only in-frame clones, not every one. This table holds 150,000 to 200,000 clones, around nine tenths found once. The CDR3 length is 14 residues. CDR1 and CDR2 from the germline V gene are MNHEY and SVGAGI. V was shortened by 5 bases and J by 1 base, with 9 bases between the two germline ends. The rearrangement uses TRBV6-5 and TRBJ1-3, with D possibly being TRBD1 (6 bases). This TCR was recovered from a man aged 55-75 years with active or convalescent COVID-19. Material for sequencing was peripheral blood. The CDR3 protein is CASSKQGSGNTIYF. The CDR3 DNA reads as TGTGCCAGCAGTAAACAGGGTTCTGGAAACACCATATATTTT.